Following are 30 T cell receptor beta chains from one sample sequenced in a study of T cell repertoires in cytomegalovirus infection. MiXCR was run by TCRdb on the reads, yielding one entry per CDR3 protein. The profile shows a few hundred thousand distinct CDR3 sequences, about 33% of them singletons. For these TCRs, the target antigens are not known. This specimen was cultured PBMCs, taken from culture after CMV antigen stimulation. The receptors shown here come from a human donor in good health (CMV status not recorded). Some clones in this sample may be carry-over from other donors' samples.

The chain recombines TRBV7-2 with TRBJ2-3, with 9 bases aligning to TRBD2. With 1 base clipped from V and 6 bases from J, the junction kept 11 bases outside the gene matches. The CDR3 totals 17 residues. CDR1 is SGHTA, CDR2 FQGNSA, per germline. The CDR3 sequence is CASSLVWGASGEDTQYF. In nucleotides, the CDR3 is TGTGCCAGCAGCTTAGTCTGGGGGGCTAGCGGGGAGGATACGCAGTATTTT. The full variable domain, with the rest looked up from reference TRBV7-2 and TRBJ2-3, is GAGVSQSPSNKVTEKGKDVELRCDPISGHTALYWYRQSLGQGLEFLIYFQGNSAPDKSGLPSDRFSAERTGGSVSTLTIQRTQQEDSAVYLCASSLVWGASGEDTQYFGPGTRLTVL.

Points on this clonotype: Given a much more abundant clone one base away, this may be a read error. In DNA form, the CDR3 reads TGTGCCAGCAGCGTTGGGTCAGGGTATACTGAAGCTTTCTTT. This sequence encodes CASSVGSGYTEAFF. The chain has TRBV7-2 and TRBJ1-1, with a possible D match to TRBD1 (5 bases). This CDR3 has 14 residues. Germline CDR1 is SGHTA and CDR2 is FQGNSA. Between the trimmed V and J ends, which lost 5 bases and 5 bases, there was a span of 15 bases.

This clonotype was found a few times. CDR3 sequence (DNA): TGTGCCAGCAGTTTATCGGGACAGGGTACAGAAAAACTGTTTTTT. This codes for CASSLSGQGTEKLFF. This chain connects TRBV28 to TRBJ1-4; the match to TRBD1 covers 9 bases. This CDR3 region has 15 residues. The junction had 5 bases not matched to a gene; V was cut back by 1 base and J by 8 bases. CDR1 and CDR2 (germline): MDHEN, SYDVKM.

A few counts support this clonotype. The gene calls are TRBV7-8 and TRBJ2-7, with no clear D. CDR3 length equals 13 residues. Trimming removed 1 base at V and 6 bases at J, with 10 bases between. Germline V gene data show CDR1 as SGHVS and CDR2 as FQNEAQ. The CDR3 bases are TGTGCCAGCAGCTTAGAGGCCGGTCTCGAGCAGTACGTC. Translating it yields CASSLEAGLEQYV.

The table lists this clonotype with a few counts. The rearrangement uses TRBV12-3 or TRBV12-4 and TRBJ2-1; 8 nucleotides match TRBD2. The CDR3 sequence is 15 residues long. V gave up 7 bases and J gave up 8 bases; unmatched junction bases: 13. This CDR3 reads CASTEGAGGIYEQFF. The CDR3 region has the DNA TGTGCCAGCACCGAAGGGGCGGGAGGAATATATGAGCAGTTCTTC.

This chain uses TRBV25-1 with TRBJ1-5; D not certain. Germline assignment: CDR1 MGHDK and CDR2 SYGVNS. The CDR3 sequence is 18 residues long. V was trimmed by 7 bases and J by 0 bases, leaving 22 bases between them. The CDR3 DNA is TGTGCCAGCACCACCGAGGGAGGGCCCGGGAGTAGCAATCAGCCCCAGCATTTT. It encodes CASTTEGGPGSSNQPQHF.

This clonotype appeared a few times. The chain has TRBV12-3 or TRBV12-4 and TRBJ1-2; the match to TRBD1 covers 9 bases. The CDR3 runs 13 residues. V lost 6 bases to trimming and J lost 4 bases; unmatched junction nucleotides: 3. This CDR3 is CASRGQGSYGYTF. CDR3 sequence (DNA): TGTGCCAGCAGAGGACAGGGGAGCTATGGCTACACCTTC.

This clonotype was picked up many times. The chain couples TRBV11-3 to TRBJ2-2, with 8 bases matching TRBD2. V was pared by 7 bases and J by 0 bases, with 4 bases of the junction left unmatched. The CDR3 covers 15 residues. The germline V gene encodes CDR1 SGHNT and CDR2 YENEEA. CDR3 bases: TGTGCCAGCAATGACGGGGGGGCGAACACCGGGGAGCTGTTTTTT. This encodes CASNDGGANTGELFF.

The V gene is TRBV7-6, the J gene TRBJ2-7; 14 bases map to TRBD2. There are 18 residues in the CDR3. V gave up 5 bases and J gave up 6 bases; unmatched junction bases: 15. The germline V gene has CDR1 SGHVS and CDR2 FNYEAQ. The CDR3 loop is CASSRPGLAGARPSEQYV. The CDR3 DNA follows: TGTGCCAGCAGCCGTCCGGGACTAGCGGGAGCACGTCCTTCCGAGCAGTACGTC.

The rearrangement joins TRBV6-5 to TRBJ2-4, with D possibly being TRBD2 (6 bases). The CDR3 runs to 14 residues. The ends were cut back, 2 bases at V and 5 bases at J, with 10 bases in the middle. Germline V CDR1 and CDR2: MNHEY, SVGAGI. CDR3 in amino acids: CASSYGGSQNIQYF. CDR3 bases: TGTGCCAGCAGTTACGGGGGGTCCCAAAACATTCAGTACTTC.

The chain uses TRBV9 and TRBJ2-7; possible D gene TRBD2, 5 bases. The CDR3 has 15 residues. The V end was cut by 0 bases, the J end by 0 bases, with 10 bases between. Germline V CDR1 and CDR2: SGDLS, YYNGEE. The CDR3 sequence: CASSVVGSRSYEQYF. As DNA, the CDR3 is TGTGCCAGCAGCGTAGTGGGGAGCCGCTCCTACGAGCAGTACTTC.

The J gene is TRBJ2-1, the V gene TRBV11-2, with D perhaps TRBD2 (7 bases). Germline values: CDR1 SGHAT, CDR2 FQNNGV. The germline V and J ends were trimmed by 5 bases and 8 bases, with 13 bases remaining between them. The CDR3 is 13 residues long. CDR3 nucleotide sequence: TGTGCCAGCAGCCCTACGGGGGGCGATGAGCAGTTCTTC. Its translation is CASSPTGGDEQFF.

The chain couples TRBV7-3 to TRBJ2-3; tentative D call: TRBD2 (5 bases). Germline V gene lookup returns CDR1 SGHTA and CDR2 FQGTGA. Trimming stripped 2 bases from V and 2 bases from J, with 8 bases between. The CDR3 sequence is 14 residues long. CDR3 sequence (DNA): TGTGCCAGCAGCTTAGCTAGCACCACAGATACGCAGTATTTT. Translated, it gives CASSLASTTDTQYF.

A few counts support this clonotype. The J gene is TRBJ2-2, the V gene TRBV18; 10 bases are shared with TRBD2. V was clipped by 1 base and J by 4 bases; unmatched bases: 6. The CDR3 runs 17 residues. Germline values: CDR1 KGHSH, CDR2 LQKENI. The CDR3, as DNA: TGTGCCAGCTCACCACTGCGACTAGCGGGCCTCACCGGGGAGCTGTTTTTT. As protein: CASSPLRLAGLTGELFF.

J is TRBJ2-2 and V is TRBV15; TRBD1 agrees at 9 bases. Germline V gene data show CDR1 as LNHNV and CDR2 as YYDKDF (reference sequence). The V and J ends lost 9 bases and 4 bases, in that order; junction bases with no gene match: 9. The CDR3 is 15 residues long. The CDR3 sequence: CATRTGGSATGELFF. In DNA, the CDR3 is TGTGCCACTAGAACAGGGGGCTCAGCCACCGGGGAGCTGTTTTTT.

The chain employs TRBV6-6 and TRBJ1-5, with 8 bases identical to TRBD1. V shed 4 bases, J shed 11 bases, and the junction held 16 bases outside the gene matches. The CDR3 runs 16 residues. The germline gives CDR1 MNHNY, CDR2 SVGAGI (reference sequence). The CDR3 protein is CASSSHSGTGSQSQHF. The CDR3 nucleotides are TGTGCCAGCAGTTCCCACTCCGGGACAGGATCCCAGTCCCAGCATTTT.

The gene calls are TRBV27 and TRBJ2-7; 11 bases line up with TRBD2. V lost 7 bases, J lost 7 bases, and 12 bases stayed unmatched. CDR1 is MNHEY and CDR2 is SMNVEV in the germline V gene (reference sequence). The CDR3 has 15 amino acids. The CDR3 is CASILSLAGGGEQYF. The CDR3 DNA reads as TGTGCCAGCATATTAAGTCTAGCGGGAGGAGGGGAGCAGTACTTC.

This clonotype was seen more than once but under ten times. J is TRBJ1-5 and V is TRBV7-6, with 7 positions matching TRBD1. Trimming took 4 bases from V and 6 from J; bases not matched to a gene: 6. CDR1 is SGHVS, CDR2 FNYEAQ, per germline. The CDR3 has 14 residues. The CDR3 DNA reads TGTGCCAGCAGCTCGCAACCAGGGGGTCAGCCCCAGCATTTT. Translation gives CASSSQPGGQPQHF.

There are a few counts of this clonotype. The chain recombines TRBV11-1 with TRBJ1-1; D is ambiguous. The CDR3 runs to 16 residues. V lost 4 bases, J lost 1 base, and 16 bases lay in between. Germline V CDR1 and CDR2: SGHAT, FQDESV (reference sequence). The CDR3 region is CASSSNPPSKNTEAFF. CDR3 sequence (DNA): TGTGCCAGCAGCTCCAACCCGCCATCAAAGAACACTGAAGCTTTCTTT.

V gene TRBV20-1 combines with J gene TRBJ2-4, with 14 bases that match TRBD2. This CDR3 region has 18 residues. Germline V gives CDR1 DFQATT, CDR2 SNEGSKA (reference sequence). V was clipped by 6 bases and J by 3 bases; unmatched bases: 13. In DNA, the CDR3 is TGCAGTGCCGCAGGGGGACTAGCGGGAGCGGGGGTCAAAAACATTCAGTACTTC. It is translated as CSAAGGLAGAGVKNIQYF.

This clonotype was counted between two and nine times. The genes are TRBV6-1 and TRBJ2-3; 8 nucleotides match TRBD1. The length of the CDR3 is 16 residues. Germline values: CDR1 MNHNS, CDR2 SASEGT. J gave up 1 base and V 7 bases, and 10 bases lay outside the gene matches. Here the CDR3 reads CASTHRGAGGTDTQYF. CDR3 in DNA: TGTGCCAGCACCCACAGGGGGGCAGGGGGCACAGATACGCAGTATTTT.

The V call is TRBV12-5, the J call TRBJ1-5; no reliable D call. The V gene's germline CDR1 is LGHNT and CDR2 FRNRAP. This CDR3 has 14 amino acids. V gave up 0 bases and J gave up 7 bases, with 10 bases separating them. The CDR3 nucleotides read TGTGCTAGTGGTTTGGTTTTAGGCCCCCAGCCCCAGCATTTT. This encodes CASGLVLGPQPQHF.

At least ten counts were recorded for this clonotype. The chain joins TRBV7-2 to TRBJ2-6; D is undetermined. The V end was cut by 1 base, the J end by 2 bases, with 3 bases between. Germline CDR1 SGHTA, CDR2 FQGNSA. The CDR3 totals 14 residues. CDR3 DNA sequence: TGTGCCAGCAGCTTAGTAGCTGGGGCCAACGTCCTGACTTTC. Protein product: CASSLVAGANVLTF.

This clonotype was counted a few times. DNA of the CDR3: TGCGCCAGCAGCCAAGCACCCCGGACAGAAATCACAGATACGCAGTATTTT. It specifies CASSQAPRTEITDTQYF. The chain recombines TRBV4-1 with TRBJ2-3; D perhaps matches TRBD1 (6 bases). Germline values: CDR1 MGHRA, CDR2 YSYEKL. CDR3 length: 17 amino acids. The germline V and J ends were trimmed by 1 base and 2 bases, with 16 bases remaining between them.

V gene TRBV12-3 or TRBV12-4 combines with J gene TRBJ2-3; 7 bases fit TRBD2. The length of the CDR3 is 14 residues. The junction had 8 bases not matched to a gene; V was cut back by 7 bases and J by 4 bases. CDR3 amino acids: CASTMAGVADTQYF. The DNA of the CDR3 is TGTGCCAGCACCATGGCGGGAGTCGCAGATACGCAGTATTTT.

CDR3 nucleotides: TGCAGTGCCAGCCCCGTAGCGGGAGGGCAAGAGACCCAGTACTTC. This gives the protein CSASPVAGGQETQYF. The chain joins TRBV20-1 to TRBJ2-5, with TRBD2 identical over 11 bases. This CDR3 comprises 15 residues. V lost 6 bases to trimming and J lost 2 bases; unmatched junction nucleotides: 8. CDR1 DFQATT and CDR2 SNEGSKA come from the germline V gene (reference sequence).

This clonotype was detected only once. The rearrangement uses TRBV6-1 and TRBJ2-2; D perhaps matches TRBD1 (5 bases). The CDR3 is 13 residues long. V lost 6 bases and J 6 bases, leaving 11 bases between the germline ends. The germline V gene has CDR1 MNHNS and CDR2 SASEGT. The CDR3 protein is CASSRVGPGELFF. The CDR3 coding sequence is TGTGCCAGCAGCCGAGTGGGGCCCGGGGAGCTGTTTTTT.

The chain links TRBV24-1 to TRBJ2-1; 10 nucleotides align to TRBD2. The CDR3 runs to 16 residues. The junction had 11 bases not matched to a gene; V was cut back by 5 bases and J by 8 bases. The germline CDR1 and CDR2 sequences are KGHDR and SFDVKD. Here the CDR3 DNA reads TGTGCCACCAGTGGGGTTAGCGGGAGGTTTGGCGATGAGCAGTTCTTC. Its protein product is CATSGVSGRFGDEQFF.

CDR3: CASSATGGHTGELFF. The CDR3 nucleotides are TGTGCCAGCAGCGCTACAGGAGGGCACACCGGGGAGCTGTTTTTT. The gene calls are TRBV6-4 and TRBJ2-2, with D possibly TRBD2 on 6 matching bases. V lost 6 bases and J lost 3, with 14 bases in between. The CDR3 is 15 residues long. CDR1 is MRHNA and CDR2 is SNTAGT in the germline V gene.

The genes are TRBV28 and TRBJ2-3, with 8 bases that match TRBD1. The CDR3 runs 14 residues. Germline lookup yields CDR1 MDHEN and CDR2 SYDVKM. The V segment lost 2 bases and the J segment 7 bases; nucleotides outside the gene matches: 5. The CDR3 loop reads CASSLPQGANTQYF. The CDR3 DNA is TGTGCCAGCAGTTTACCCCAGGGGGCAAATACGCAGTATTTT.